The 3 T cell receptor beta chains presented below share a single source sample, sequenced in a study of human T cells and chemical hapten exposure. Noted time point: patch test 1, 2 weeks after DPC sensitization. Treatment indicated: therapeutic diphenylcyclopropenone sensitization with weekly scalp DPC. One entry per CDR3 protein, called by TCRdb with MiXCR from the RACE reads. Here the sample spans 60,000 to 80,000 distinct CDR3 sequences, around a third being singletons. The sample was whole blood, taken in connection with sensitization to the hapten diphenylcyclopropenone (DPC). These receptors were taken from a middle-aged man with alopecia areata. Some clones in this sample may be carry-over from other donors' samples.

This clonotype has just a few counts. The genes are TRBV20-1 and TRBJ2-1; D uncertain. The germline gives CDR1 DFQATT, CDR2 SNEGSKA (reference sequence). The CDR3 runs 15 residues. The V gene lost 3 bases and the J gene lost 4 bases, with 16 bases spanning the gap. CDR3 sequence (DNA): TGCAGTGCTAGGCAACAACTCCAAATTTACAATGAGCAGTTCTTC. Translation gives CSARQQLQIYNEQFF.

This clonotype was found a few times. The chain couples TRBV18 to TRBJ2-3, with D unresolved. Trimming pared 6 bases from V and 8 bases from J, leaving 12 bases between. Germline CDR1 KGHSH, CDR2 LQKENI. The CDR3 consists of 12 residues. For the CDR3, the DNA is TGTGCCAGCTCGTTCCCCGGATCTACGCAGTATTTT. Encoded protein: CASSFPGSTQYF.

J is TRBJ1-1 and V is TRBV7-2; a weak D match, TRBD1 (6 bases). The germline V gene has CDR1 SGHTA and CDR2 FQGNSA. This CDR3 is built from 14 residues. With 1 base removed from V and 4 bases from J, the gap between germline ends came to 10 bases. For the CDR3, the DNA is TGTGCCAGCAGCTTAGACAACAGGGCCACTGAAGCTTTCTTT. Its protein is CASSLDNRATEAFF.